The 24 T cell receptor beta chains below were found in one sample sequenced in a study of metastatic and nonmetastatic thyroid tumors. Using MiXCR, TCRdb reanalyzed the PCR reads. Here the sample spans over 40,000 clones, around 23% being singletons. No treatment of any kind had been given to any patient before thyroid surgery. Sequencing used blood. Receptors were obtained from a male donor with papillary thyroid cancer or a benign thyroid nodule (not recorded which). Some clones in this sample may be carry-over from other donors' samples.

This clone was recorded many times. The chain joins TRBV3-1 to TRBJ2-3; D is unresolved. CDR1 LGHDT and CDR2 YNNKEL come from the germline V gene (reference sequence). V dropped 5 bases and J dropped 0 bases, with 15 bases sitting between them. The CDR3 spans 16 residues. The CDR3 DNA reads as TGTGCCAGCAGCAAACGACCGACACTGAGCACAGATACGCAGTATTTT. Protein sequence: CASSKRPTLSTDTQYF.

This sequence joins TRBV9 and TRBJ1-2; 11 positions agree with TRBD1. Per the germline V gene, CDR1 is SGDLS and CDR2 is YYNGEE. The CDR3 contains 15 residues. V gave up 3 bases and J gave up 6 bases; unmatched junction bases: 7. CDR3 DNA sequence: TGTGCCAGCAGCGGTACCGGGACAGGGGGGAATGGCTACACCTTC. Translated, it gives CASSGTGTGGNGYTF.

This clone turned up a few times. The CDR3 sequence: CAWSLTRKETQYF. CDR3 in DNA: TGTGCCTGGAGTTTGACTAGAAAAGAGACCCAGTACTTC. This chain joins TRBV30 and TRBJ2-5; a possible D gene is TRBD2 (6 bases). Deletions cut 2 bases from V and 3 bases from J, with 10 bases between. This CDR3 is 13 amino acids long. Per germline, CDR1 GTSNPN and CDR2 SVGIG (reference sequence).

This clone was seen ten or more times. The V and J genes are TRBV5-1 and TRBJ2-1, with TRBD2 matching over 10 bases. CDR1 and CDR2 (germline): SGHRS, YFSETQ. The V gene end was trimmed by 4 bases and the J gene end by 2 bases; junction bases not matched to a gene: 9. The CDR3 has 17 amino acids. The CDR3 reads CASSINQAGGPYNEQFF. Here the CDR3 DNA reads TGCGCCAGCAGCATCAATCAAGCGGGAGGGCCCTACAATGAGCAGTTCTTC.

A single count supports this clone. CDR3 sequence: CASSSPTYTEAFF. For the CDR3, the DNA is TGTGCCAGCAGTTCCCCGACATACACTGAAGCTTTCTTT. The gene calls are TRBV28 and TRBJ1-1; D gene unclear. CDR1 MDHEN and CDR2 SYDVKM come from the germline V gene. V was shortened by 4 bases and J by 3 bases, with 9 bases between the two germline ends. CDR3 length: 13 residues.

This sequence joins TRBV5-1 and TRBJ1-4; D gene uncertain. Trimming pared 4 bases from V and 7 bases from J, leaving 11 bases between. CDR1 and CDR2 (germline): SGHRS, YFSETQ. The CDR3 is 13 amino acids. CDR3 nucleotides: TGCGCCAGCAGCCCCCGGGGAGGTGAAAAACTGTTTTTT. It yields the protein CASSPRGGEKLFF.

This clone has only a few counts. The V gene is TRBV3-1, the J gene TRBJ2-3, with unresolved D. V was clipped by 1 base and J by 3 bases, with 2 bases between them. The CDR3 totals 12 residues. Germline CDR1 and CDR2: LGHDT and YNNKEL (reference sequence). The CDR3 spells CASSQVTDTQYF. The CDR3 region has the DNA TGTGCCAGCAGCCAAGTTACAGATACGCAGTATTTT.

Ten or more counts support this clone. The V gene is TRBV15, the J gene TRBJ2-5; TRBD1 might be the D (5 bases). There are 14 residues in the CDR3. V was clipped by 0 bases and J by 5 bases, with 10 bases between them. CDR1 is LNHNV and CDR2 is YYDKDF in the germline V gene (reference sequence). In nucleotides, the CDR3 is TGTGCCACCAGCAGAGACAGGGTTAGGGAGACCCAGTACTTC. Translating it yields CATSRDRVRETQYF.

This sequence joins TRBV6-1 and TRBJ2-3; D perhaps matches TRBD2 (6 bases). Trimming took off 8 bases at V and 2 bases at J, with 8 bases between the two ends. From germline, CDR1 is MNHNS and CDR2 SASEGT. The CDR3 has 12 residues. The chain's CDR3 is CASGLITDTQYF. The DNA for the CDR3 is TGTGCCAGCGGACTAATCACAGATACGCAGTATTTT.

This clone was recorded many times. The same CDR3 arises from other DNA sequences in this sample as well. This chain connects TRBV5-1 to TRBJ1-1; TRBD1 aligns across 7 bases. The ends lost 0 bases at V and 4 bases at J; junction bases unmatched: 9. From germline, CDR1 is SGHRS and CDR2 YFSETQ. This CDR3 spans 16 amino acids. The CDR3, as DNA: TGCGCCAGCAGCTTGGGGTCGACAGGGTCGGGCACTGAAGCTTTCTTT. Residues: CASSLGSTGSGTEAFF. Combining the CDR3 with reference TRBV5-1 and TRBJ1-1 gives the whole variable domain KAGVTQTPRYLIKTRGQQVTLSCSPISGHRSVSWYQQTPGQGLQFLFEYFSETQRNKGNFPGRFSGRQFSNSRSEMNVSTLELGDSALYLCASSLGSTGSGTEAFFGQGTRLTVV.

This clone was picked up many times. The chain combines TRBV28 with TRBJ2-3; 12 nucleotides align to TRBD2. With V trimmed by 6 bases and J by 4 bases, 8 bases remained unmatched. The CDR3 totals 16 residues. Germline V lookup: CDR1 MDHEN, CDR2 SYDVKM. The CDR3 DNA sequence: TGTGCCAGCAGGACCGGACTAGCGGGATGGGCAGATACGCAGTATTTT. Translated: CASRTGLAGWADTQYF. Drawing the rest from reference TRBV28 and TRBJ2-3, the complete variable domain is DVKVTQSSRYLVKRTGEKVFLECVQDMDHENMFWYRQDPGLGLRLIYFSYDVKMKEKGDIPEGYSVSREKKERFSLILESASTNQTSMYLCASRTGLAGWADTQYFGPGTRLTVL.

This clone was counted ten times or more. V is TRBV2 and J is TRBJ1-1, with D maybe TRBD1 (5 bases). The V end was cut by 6 bases, the J end by 4 bases, with 12 bases between. The CDR3 covers 13 residues. Germline CDR1 reads SNHLY; CDR2 reads FYNNEI. As DNA, the CDR3 is TGTGCCAGCAGGGGGGGTCCAACCACTGAAGCTTTCTTT. Protein: CASRGGPTTEAFF.

This clone was detected only a few times. The chain has TRBV5-1 and TRBJ2-7; TRBD1 agrees at 7 bases. V shed 2 bases, J shed 5 bases, and the junction held 10 bases outside the gene matches. In germline, CDR1 is SGHRS, CDR2 YFSETQ. The length of the CDR3 is 15 residues. CDR3 protein: CASSFRWDSRDEQYF. The CDR3 DNA is TGCGCCAGCAGCTTTCGATGGGACAGTAGGGACGAGCAGTACTTC.

This clone was found many times. The chain is built from TRBV28 and TRBJ2-3; tentatively, D is TRBD1 (5 bases). Trimming stripped 2 bases from V and 4 bases from J, with 16 bases between. The CDR3 totals 16 residues. CDR1 MDHEN and CDR2 SYDVKM come from the germline V gene. The CDR3 here is CASSLNSDTHADTQYF. CDR3 nucleotides: TGTGCCAGCAGTTTAAACTCGGACACCCACGCAGATACGCAGTATTTT.

The chain couples TRBV9 to TRBJ2-5; perhaps TRBD1 as D (6 bases). In germline, CDR1 is SGDLS, CDR2 YYNGEE. V gave up 0 bases and J gave up 6 bases, with 18 bases separating them. This CDR3 region has 16 residues. The CDR3 sequence: CASSVASQGSLKTQYF. The CDR3 nucleotides read TGTGCCAGCAGCGTAGCTTCACAGGGTAGTTTAAAGACCCAGTACTTC.

This clone came up a few times. The chain joins TRBV19 to TRBJ1-3; tentative D call: TRBD1 (5 bases). Trimming removed 3 bases at V and 5 bases at J, with 11 bases between. Germline V gene sequence: CDR1 LNHDA, CDR2 SQIVND (reference sequence). The CDR3 runs 14 residues. CDR3 in DNA: TGTGCCAGTAGTATCGGGGCTCGAAGAAACACCATATATTTT. Encoded protein: CASSIGARRNTIYF. The variable domain in full, completed from reference TRBV19 and TRBJ1-3, reads DGGITQSPKYLFRKEGQNVTLSCEQNLNHDAMYWYRQDPGQGLRLIYYSQIVNDFQKGDIAEGYSVSREKKESFPLTVTSAQKNPTAFYLCASSIGARRNTIYFGEGSWLTVV.

This clone was seen a few times. The chain uses TRBV6-5 and TRBJ2-7; the match to TRBD1 covers 7 bases. Germline assignment: CDR1 MNHEY and CDR2 SVGAGI. This CDR3 comprises 15 residues. J was trimmed by 2 bases and V by 0 bases; bases with no gene match: 4. This CDR3 reads CASSYSRQGPYEQYV. The DNA of the CDR3 is TGTGCCAGCAGTTACTCTCGACAGGGCCCCTACGAGCAGTACGTC.

This clone was observed a handful of times. Distinct nucleotide sequences in the sample also encode this CDR3. The V gene is TRBV28, the J gene TRBJ1-4; 7 bases agree with TRBD1. The CDR3 extends over 15 amino acids. Germline CDR1 and CDR2: MDHEN and SYDVKM. Trimming took 7 bases from V and 6 from J; bases not matched to a gene: 11. CDR3 sequence (DNA): TGTGCCAGCACAGGGGGGGGTAGAGGTGATGAAAAACTGTTTTTT. Its protein is CASTGGGRGDEKLFF.

In this sample, this clone turned up once. V and J are TRBV30 and TRBJ2-7; 8 bases are a match to TRBD2. Germline lookup yields CDR1 GTSNPN and CDR2 SVGIG (reference sequence). J lost 5 bases, V lost 2 bases, and 8 bases had no gene match. The CDR3 contains 14 residues. The DNA for the CDR3 is TGTGCCTGGAGTAGCGGGGGTAGAAGGAACGAGCAGTACTTC. Translated: CAWSSGGRRNEQYF.

This clone has only a few counts. CDR3 residues: CASSRDRYNEQFF. CDR3 in DNA: TGTGCCAGCAGCCGGGACAGATACAATGAGCAGTTCTTC. The genes are TRBV6-1 and TRBJ2-1; 7 bases line up with TRBD1. Germline V CDR1 and CDR2: MNHNS, SASEGT. V dropped 6 bases and J dropped 4; count of bases not matched to a gene: 3. The CDR3 has 13 residues.

This clone was counted a few times. V usage is TRBV6-1 and J usage is TRBJ1-6; tentative D call: TRBD1 (6 bases). The CDR3 contains 18 residues. Looked up from germline, CDR1 is MNHNS and CDR2 is SASEGT. The V end lost 1 base, the J end lost 0 bases, and 13 bases lay between the germline ends. The CDR3, as DNA: TGTGCCAGCAGTGAAGTACGACAGGAGAGCTCCTATAATTCACCCCTCCACTTT. Its translation is CASSEVRQESSYNSPLHF.

With regard to this clone: A much larger clone differs by one base, so this may be a read error. V gene TRBV5-1 combines with J gene TRBJ2-5; D gene ambiguous. V was pared by 2 bases and J by 3 bases, with 8 bases between. Germline V CDR1 and CDR2: SGHRS, YFSETQ. The CDR3 runs to 13 residues. CDR3 loop: CASSFRCEETQYF. CDR3 nucleotide sequence: TGCGCCAGCAGCTTCAGGTGTGAAGAGACCCAGTACTTC. The full variable domain, completed using reference TRBV5-1 and TRBJ2-5, is KAGVTQTPRYLIKTRGQQVTLSCSPISGHRSVSWYQQTPGQGLQFLFEYFSETQRNKGNFPGRFSGRQFSNSRSEMNVSTLELGDSALYLCASSFRCEETQYFGPGTRLLVL.

The gene calls are TRBV5-4 and TRBJ2-2; 7 nucleotides match TRBD1. The length of the CDR3 is 16 residues. Losses at the gene ends were 3 bases for V and 0 bases for J; bases not matched to a gene: 5. The germline CDR1 and CDR2 sequences are SGHNT and YYREEE (reference sequence). The CDR3 DNA reads TGTGCCAGCAGCTCGCCGGACAGGACGAACACCGGGGAGCTGTTTTTT. It yields the protein CASSSPDRTNTGELFF.

This clone was seen a few times. The rearrangement links TRBV6-1 to TRBJ2-2; 8 bases line up with TRBD2. Germline V gives CDR1 MNHNS, CDR2 SASEGT. The CDR3 loop spans 15 amino acids. With 5 bases clipped from V and 4 bases from J, the junction kept 6 bases outside the gene matches. The CDR3 here is CASSQLAEFTGELFF. Here the CDR3 DNA reads TGTGCCAGCAGTCAACTAGCGGAGTTCACCGGGGAGCTGTTTTTT.